The clone carrying this T cell receptor (beta chain) was recorded at least ten times. As yet, its antigen is unknown. TCRdb processed the 5' RACE reads anew with MiXCR; each CDR3 protein has one entry. The sample yields around 46,000 distinct CDR3 sequences, around 2% seen once. The unsorted libraries were prepared from 2 million PBMCs (stored at -80 C). Germline V lookup: CDR1 LGHNT, CDR2 FRNRAP. Trimming took off 6 bases at V and 6 bases at J, with 7 bases between the two ends. CDR3 length: 11 residues. The data belong to a study of neurological immune-mediated disorders. Study outcomes and limitations: Among expanded clones, no CDR3 amino acid sequences were shared across subjects, a pattern suggesting private repertoires in all groups. TCR clonal expansion peaked in HTLV-1-associated myelopathy patients and was lowest in multiple sclerosis patients.

The rearrangement links TRBV12-5 to TRBJ2-3; D not resolved. Sequencing was done on a sample of PBMCs. The source is a woman between 35 and 50 years old with multiple sclerosis. The CDR3 spells CASGYGDTQYF. The CDR3 DNA sequence: TGTGCTAGTGGATACGGGGATACGCAGTATTTT.